This T cell receptor (beta chain) was recorded in a study of human versus mouse CDR3 diversity and MHC coevolution. This CDR3 region has 14 residues. With 4 bases clipped from V and 5 bases from J, the junction kept 7 bases outside the gene matches. In germline, CDR1 is SGHRS, CDR2 YFSETQ. This clone was seen only once. Data came from immunoSEQ multiplex PCR; TCRdb stores just in-frame clones and leaves some out. The profile shows around 74,000 clones, about 90% of them singletons. Sorting isolated naive CD4 T cells lacking CD45RO and expressing CD62L. J is TRBJ2-5 and V is TRBV5-1; 8 bases are a match to TRBD1. What was sequenced was naive CD4+ T cells from blood. Subset noted: CD45RO-negative CD62L-positive naive CD4 T cells. This clonotype originated in a person aged 30 to 70 in good health. The CDR3 bases are TGCGCCAGCAGCATGACAGGGGTGATCGAGACCCAGTACTTC. It translates to CASSMTGVIETQYF.